This T cell receptor beta chain was captured in a study of blood T cell repertoires in COVID-19. Study as a whole: Some COVID-19 samples were acute and others convalescent; all came from the United States, Italy and Spain. The analysed material was cDNA or gDNA that came from T cells, B-cell-depleted T cells, or PBMCs.

Per the original methods: Reference gene primer amplification yielded estimated nucleated cell counts. The table came from immunoSEQ multiplex PCR; TCRdb's copy has only in-frame clones and leaves some out. D and trimming come from the DNA, and the V and J calls and clone size come from that table. The table lists 250,000 to 350,000 clones, 86% of them singletons. Trimming removed 1 base at V and 2 bases at J, with 13 bases between. This CDR3 has 15 residues. The germline V gene has CDR1 SGHNT and CDR2 YYREEE (reference sequence). Followed longitudinally, the Seattle patients had been enrolled during active infection.

Sequenced material: peripheral blood. The chain employs TRBV5-4 and TRBJ2-7; perhaps TRBD2 as D (6 bases). The source is a woman between 65 and 79 years old with COVID-19, enrolled during active disease. This chain's CDR3 is CASSLSQGGTYEQYF. The CDR3 DNA follows: TGTGCCAGCAGCTTGTCTCAGGGAGGAACCTACGAGCAGTACTTC.